A selection of T cell receptor beta chains follows, all from one sample in a study of patients and donors after allogeneic stem cell transplantation. TCRdb re-derived calls from the RT-PCR reads in MiXCR, one entry per CDR3 protein. The profile shows 800,000 to 1,000,000 distinct CDR3 sequences, more than 15% of them singletons. Sequencing used blood, either unsorted or a sorted T cell fraction (not recorded which). These receptors were collected from a human donor who was either an allogeneic HSCT recipient or a stem cell or donor lymphocyte infusion donor (not recorded which). It is not recorded whose cells these are; they may come from a transplant donor. CDR3s include the opening cysteine and the closing phenylalanine or tryptophan. Fields, in order: D gene, CDR3 length, clone size, J gene, V gene, CDR3 DNA, CDR3 protein. A D gene is named only where the DNA matches it firmly. Size is stated for part of the rows, as once, few or many counts, or as a class when the clone is expanded.

TRBD2	13	few	TRBJ2-7	TRBV6-1	TGTGCCAGCAGTAGGACTAGCAGGGACGAGCAGTACTTC	CASSRTSRDEQYF
.	13	few	TRBJ2-7	TRBV10-3	TGTGCCACGGGGGACAGTCTCTCCTACGAGCAGTACTTC	CATGDSLSYEQYF
.	14	many	TRBJ2-7	TRBV12-3/TRBV12-4	TGTGCCAGCAGTCCGAGAGACAGGACCTACGAGCAGTACTTC	CASSPRDRTYEQYF
.	13	few	TRBJ2-5	TRBV2	TGTGCCAGCAGGGCACTAGCTAAAGAGACCCAGTACTTC	CASRALAKETQYF
.	17	few	TRBJ2-2	TRBV12-3/TRBV12-4	TGTGCCAGCAGTCGTATCCGGGACAACCGAGCCACCGGGGAGCTGTTTTTT	CASSRIRDNRATGELFF
TRBD2	14	.	TRBJ2-7	TRBV3-1	TGTGCCAGCAGCCAGCGCGGGAGAGCGGACGAGCAGTACTTC	CASSQRGRADEQYF
.	16	.	TRBJ1-5	TRBV24-1	TGTGCCACCAGTGATTCATTCGGACAGAGCAATCAGCCCCAGCATTTT	CATSDSFGQSNQPQHF
.	14	.	TRBJ1-2	TRBV3-1	TGTGCCAGCAGCCAAGATGTGACAGTAAATGATCACACCTTC	CASSQDVTVNDHTF
.	16	few	TRBJ2-7	TRBV15	TGTGCCACCAGCAGAGAGACCGGAGGGTCCTCCTACGAGCAGTACTTC	CATSRETGGSSYEQYF
TRBD1	11	.	TRBJ1-1	TRBV30	TGTGCCTGGAGTGCGGGACAGGCGCGCTTCTTT	CAWSAGQARFF